Each of the 27 T cell receptor beta chains below was sequenced from the same sample in a study of blood T cell repertoires in COVID-19. Generated by immunoSEQ multiplex PCR, the TCRdb table keeps only in-frame clones and is missing some. The sample lists fewer than 70,000 clones, 88% occurring once. Sequences were obtained from peripheral blood. Source of these receptors: a human donor in a cohort sampled during active COVID-19.

The genes are TRBV6-4 and TRBJ1-2; TRBD1 matches at 9 bases. Germline loops: CDR1 MRHNA, CDR2 SNTAGT. V lost 10 bases, J lost 8 bases, and 23 bases stayed unmatched. The CDR3 is 17 residues long. Here the CDR3 DNA reads TGTGCCACCGAACCTCCGGGACAGGGAGATTTAAGGCGGGGCTACACCTTC. Residues: CATEPPGQGDLRRGYTF.

The chain has TRBV19 and TRBJ2-7; possible D gene TRBD2, 6 bases. CDR1 and CDR2 (germline): LNHDA, SQIVND (reference sequence). V lost 6 bases, J lost 5 bases, and 8 bases lay in between. The CDR3 has 11 amino acids. The CDR3 DNA is TGTGCCAGTAGGGCGGGGAACGAGCAGTACTTC. It translates to CASRAGNEQYF.

The chain joins TRBV5-1 to TRBJ1-3; 10 bases map to TRBD1. Per the germline V gene, CDR1 is SGHRS and CDR2 is YFSETQ. V lost 0 bases, J lost 0 bases, and 15 bases stayed unmatched. CDR3 length equals 21 residues. CDR3: CASSLGPTGGYQGYSGNTIYF. DNA of the CDR3: TGCGCCAGCAGCTTGGGGCCGACAGGGGGCTATCAGGGATACTCTGGAAACACCATATATTTT.

The chain carries TRBV18 and TRBJ2-7; D uncertain. Trimming cost V 2 bases and J 2 bases, with 13 bases left between them. Germline CDR1 KGHSH, CDR2 LQKENI. The CDR3 totals 15 residues. CDR3 coding DNA: TGTGCCAGCTCACCAGAGGTGGAGTCACCCTACGAGCAGTACTTC. It specifies CASSPEVESPYEQYF.

V usage is TRBV6-4 and J usage is TRBJ2-3; possibly TRBD2 for D (5 bases). The CDR3 loop spans 13 amino acids. V was shortened by 0 bases and J by 4 bases, with 5 bases between the two germline ends. Germline V lookup: CDR1 MRHNA, CDR2 SNTAGT. The CDR3 protein is CASSDSEADTQYF. Written as DNA, the CDR3 is TGTGCCAGCAGTGACTCGGAGGCAGATACGCAGTATTTT.

The genes are TRBV7-2 and TRBJ2-5; 8 nucleotides agree with TRBD1. Germline V gene lookup returns CDR1 SGHTA and CDR2 FQGNSA. The CDR3 runs to 15 residues. Trimming cost V 2 bases and J 1 base; bases outside gene matches: 3. Here the CDR3 reads CASSLQGTGQETQYF. The DNA for the CDR3 is TGTGCCAGCAGCTTACAAGGGACAGGCCAAGAGACCCAGTACTTC.

V gene TRBV18 combines with J gene TRBJ2-7; D possibly corresponds to TRBD2 (5 bases). The CDR3 runs to 16 residues. Trimming pared 3 bases from V and 1 base from J, leaving 16 bases between. CDR1 and CDR2 (germline): KGHSH, LQKENI. The CDR3 region has the DNA TGTGCCAGCTCACCCACCAGTCCGGGGAGTTCCTACGAGCAGTACTTC. This encodes CASSPTSPGSSYEQYF. The complete variable domain, with remaining parts taken from reference TRBV18 and TRBJ2-7, reads NAGVMQNPRHLVRRRGQEARLRCSPMKGHSHVYWYRQLPEEGLKFMVYLQKENIIDESGMPKERFSAEFPKEGPSILRIQQVVRGDSAAYFCASSPTSPGSSYEQYFGPGTRLTVT.

The chain recombines TRBV7-6 with TRBJ2-1; TRBD1 agrees at 10 bases. With 0 bases clipped from V and 6 bases from J, the junction kept 2 bases outside the gene matches. Germline-derived CDR1 and CDR2 are SGHVS and FNYEAQ. This CDR3 contains 15 residues. This chain's CDR3 is CASSLARDRGNEQFF. The CDR3, as DNA: TGTGCCAGCAGCTTAGCGCGGGACAGGGGCAATGAGCAGTTCTTC.

The chain combines TRBV6-4 with TRBJ2-1; 10 bases map to TRBD2. Germline V gene data show CDR1 as MRHNA and CDR2 as SNTAGT. The V gene end was trimmed by 4 bases and the J gene end by 6 bases; junction bases not matched to a gene: 6. This CDR3 comprises 15 residues. CDR3 sequence reads: CASSVMSGGVNEQFF. In DNA form, the CDR3 reads TGTGCCAGCAGTGTGATGAGCGGGGGGGTCAATGAGCAGTTCTTC.

The rearrangement joins TRBV6-2 or TRBV6-3 to TRBJ2-5; TRBD2 agrees at 8 bases. The CDR3 has 16 amino acids. Trimming cost V 2 bases and J 4 bases; bases outside gene matches: 9. CDR1 and CDR2 from the germline V gene are MNHEY and SVGEGT. The CDR3: CASSYGTRKMGETQYF. Written as DNA, the CDR3 is TGTGCCAGCAGTTACGGGACTAGAAAAATGGGAGAGACCCAGTACTTC.

The chain uses TRBV2 and TRBJ2-7, with a possible D match to TRBD2 (5 bases). In germline, CDR1 is SNHLY, CDR2 FYNNEI. V gave up 6 bases and J gave up 0 bases, with 9 bases separating them. The CDR3 totals 13 residues. The CDR3 loop is CASRRTFSYEQYF. The CDR3 DNA sequence: TGTGCCAGCAGACGGACTTTCTCCTACGAGCAGTACTTC.

The chain couples TRBV11-1 to TRBJ1-2, with a weak D call TRBD1 (5 bases). Trimming stripped 5 bases from V and 7 bases from J, with 11 bases between. This CDR3 has 12 amino acids. Germline values: CDR1 SGHAT, CDR2 FQDESV (reference sequence). CDR3 DNA sequence: TGTGCCAGCAGCCTAGAGGGGCGTGGCTACACCTTC. Protein sequence: CASSLEGRGYTF.

This clone was seen once. V gene TRBV29-1 combines with J gene TRBJ2-1; D is perhaps TRBD1 (5 bases). The V gene lost 4 bases and the J gene lost 6 bases, with 10 bases spanning the gap. The CDR3 has 12 amino acids. Germline values: CDR1 SQVTM, CDR2 ANQGSEA. This chain's CDR3 is CSVVGAFNEQFF. CDR3 DNA sequence: TGCAGCGTTGTAGGGGCGTTCAATGAGCAGTTCTTC.

The V and J genes are TRBV6-2 or TRBV6-3 and TRBJ2-5, with unresolved D. V was shortened by 4 bases and J by 2 bases, with 8 bases between the two germline ends. Germline V CDR1 and CDR2: MNHEY, SVGEGT. The CDR3 has 13 residues. The CDR3 nucleotides are TGTGCCAGCAGTTTAAGCGAGCAAGAGACCCAGTACTTC. Translation gives CASSLSEQETQYF.

The J gene is TRBJ2-7, the V gene TRBV10-3; no firm D call. The ends were cut back, 4 bases at V and 3 bases at J, with 19 bases in the middle. The CDR3 extends over 16 amino acids. The germline V gene has CDR1 ENHRY and CDR2 SYGVKD. The CDR3 sequence is CAISGSGSELIYEQYF. The DNA for the CDR3 is TGTGCCATCAGTGGGTCAGGCAGCGAACTTATCTACGAGCAGTACTTC.

V is TRBV30 and J is TRBJ2-1; 8 bases align to TRBD2. With V trimmed by 0 bases and J by 8 bases, 6 bases remained unmatched. CDR3 length equals 14 residues. CDR1 and CDR2 from the germline V gene are GTSNPN and SVGIG (reference sequence). The CDR3 DNA is TGTGCCTGGAGTGTAACGGGAGGGTCGGATGAGCAGTTCTTC. It yields the protein CAWSVTGGSDEQFF.

The chain carries TRBV4-3 and TRBJ2-1; D unclear. With 0 bases removed from V and 5 bases from J, the gap between germline ends came to 14 bases. Germline CDR1 LGHNA, CDR2 YSLEER. This CDR3 region has 16 residues. The CDR3 reads CASSQDRVLPNNEQFF. CDR3 nucleotide sequence: TGCGCCAGCAGCCAAGATAGAGTCCTCCCCAACAATGAGCAGTTCTTC.

Points on this clone: A junction end diverges from the germline sequence, so it may reflect a read error. The chain carries TRBV5-8 and TRBJ1-5, with a tentative D call TRBD1 (5 bases). CDR3 length equals 18 residues. Looked up from germline, CDR1 is SGHTS and CDR2 is YDEGEE. CDR3 sequence reads: CASSLVRAGVGRNQPQHF. DNA for the CDR3: TGTGCAAGCAGCTTGGTCAGGGCGGGGGTAGGGCGCAATCAGCCCCAGCATTTT.

The chain uses TRBV27 and TRBJ2-7, with 8 bases lining up with TRBD2. This CDR3 is built from 18 residues. The J segment lost 2 bases and the V segment lost 7 bases, leaving 19 bases of the junction unmatched. The V gene's germline CDR1 is MNHEY and CDR2 SMNVEV (reference sequence). DNA of the CDR3: TGTGCCAGCACGAAATCAAGCCAACTAGCGGACTCTACCTACGAGCAGTACTTC. Protein sequence: CASTKSSQLADSTYEQYF.

This chain links TRBV28 with TRBJ2-1, with D possibly TRBD2 on 6 matching bases. The CDR3 covers 14 residues. Germline V gene sequence: CDR1 MDHEN, CDR2 SYDVKM. Trimming shortened V by 7 bases and J by 3 bases, and 13 bases separated the two germline ends. The CDR3 loop reads CASNPEGIYNEQFF. Written as DNA, the CDR3 is TGTGCCAGCAATCCGGAGGGAATCTACAATGAGCAGTTCTTC.

The chain combines TRBV6-5 with TRBJ2-7, with D perhaps matching TRBD2 (5 bases). Trimming removed 5 bases from V and 4 bases from J, with 15 bases in between. Germline V gene sequence: CDR1 MNHEY, CDR2 SVGAGI. The CDR3 extends over 14 amino acids. CDR3 DNA sequence: TGTGCCAGCAGTAAACTAGGGAACGGGTACGAGCAGTACTTC. Protein sequence: CASSKLGNGYEQYF.

The chain carries TRBV4-1 and TRBJ1-4; TRBD1 aligns across 8 bases. CDR1 and CDR2 (germline): MGHRA, YSYEKL. With 4 bases clipped from V and 7 bases from J, the junction kept 8 bases outside the gene matches. The CDR3 consists of 15 residues. CDR3 residues: CASSPQDRAGEKLFF. As DNA, the CDR3 is TGCGCCAGCAGCCCACAGGACAGGGCCGGTGAAAAACTGTTTTTT.

J is TRBJ1-2 and V is TRBV6-2 or TRBV6-3; TRBD1 is a possible D gene (6 bases). This CDR3 region has 15 residues. The V end was cut by 5 bases, the J end by 2 bases, with 15 bases between. Germline loops: CDR1 MNHEY, CDR2 SVGEGT. The CDR3 DNA sequence: TGTGCCAGCAGTGATCTACAGGGAACCAACTATGGCTACACCTTC. Translation gives CASSDLQGTNYGYTF.

The chain couples TRBV19 to TRBJ1-2, with TRBD1 as a possible D gene (6 bases). CDR3 length equals 15 residues. Germline loops: CDR1 LNHDA, CDR2 SQIVND (reference sequence). The V and J ends lost 3 bases and 1 base respectively, with 12 bases between them. This CDR3 is CASSIPTGGNYGYTF. DNA of the CDR3: TGTGCCAGTAGTATCCCGACAGGAGGTAACTATGGCTACACCTTC.

The chain links TRBV24-1 to TRBJ2-7; 7 bases are a match to TRBD2. CDR1 and CDR2 from the germline V gene are KGHDR and SFDVKD. Losses at the gene ends were 9 bases for V and 3 bases for J; bases not matched to a gene: 7. The CDR3 contains 13 residues. This CDR3 is CATPGRGVYEQYF. In DNA form, the CDR3 reads TGTGCCACCCCGGGGAGGGGCGTCTACGAGCAGTACTTC.

This chain connects TRBV7-9 to TRBJ2-5; D unclear. The CDR3 spans 12 residues. Trimming cost V 5 bases and J 0 bases, with 4 bases left between them. Per the germline V gene, CDR1 is SEHNR and CDR2 is FQNEAQ (reference sequence). CDR3 sequence (DNA): TGTGCCAGCAGCCCAGACCAAGAGACCCAGTACTTC. This codes for CASSPDQETQYF. Drawing the rest from reference TRBV7-9 and TRBJ2-5, the complete variable domain is DTGVSQNPRHKITKRGQNVTFRCDPISEHNRLYWYRQTLGQGPEFLTYFQNEAQLEKSRLLSDRFSAERPKGSFSTLEIQRTEQGDSAMYLCASSPDQETQYFGPGTRLLVL.

The V gene is TRBV28, the J gene TRBJ1-2; D is unresolved. Trimming removed 10 bases from V and 0 bases from J, with 18 bases in between. The germline CDR1 and CDR2 sequences are MDHEN and SYDVKM. The CDR3 has 15 amino acids. The CDR3 is CAIKFSGAANYGYTF. The CDR3 region has the DNA TGTGCCATCAAGTTTTCGGGTGCCGCTAACTATGGCTACACCTTC.